What follows is one TCR beta chain and its context. Its antigen is unidentified. This entry is derived from a study of shared clonotypes between healthy human individuals. The study's findings and limits: All-four-donor shared clonotypes had higher generation probabilities than non-shared clonotypes did.

Using immunoSEQ multiplex PCR, the repertoire was profiled, and TCRdb retains in-frame clones only, with some absent. The sample consists of over a million clones, approximately 80% of them appearing once. Trimming took 0 bases from V and 1 from J, leaving 11 bases between them. The germline gives CDR1 SGDLS, CDR2 YYNGEE. There are 15 residues in the CDR3. This clonotype was obtained from a man between 18 and 29 years old in good health. Some clones in this sample may be carry-over from other donors' samples. The genes are TRBV9 and TRBJ2-7; D is possibly TRBD2 (6 bases). Sequencing was carried out using memory CD4+ T cells from PBMCs. Regarding subset: CD45RA-negative fraction. CDR3 residues: CASSVGASESYEQYF. CDR3 DNA sequence: TGTGCCAGCAGCGTAGGTGCTAGCGAGTCCTACGAGCAGTACTTC. The complete variable domain, with remaining parts taken from reference TRBV9 and TRBJ2-7, reads DSGVTQTPKHLITATGQRVTLRCSPRSGDLSVYWYQQSLDQGLQFLIQYYNGEERAKGNILERFSAQQFPDLHSELNLSSLELGDSALYFCASSVGASESYEQYFGPGTRLTVT.